The 16 T cell receptor beta chains given below trace back to one sample, sequenced in a study of T cell changes during pregnancy in multiple sclerosis. Assay used: immunoSEQ multiplex PCR; TCRdb lists only in-frame clones, some missing. The sample lists about 31,000 clones, about nine tenths occurring once. The source material was CD8+ T cells from peripheral blood mononuclear cells, sampled in the second trimester of pregnancy. Receptors were obtained from a female donor with multiple sclerosis, enrolled in a pregnancy study.

The genes are TRBV7-9 and TRBJ2-7; D might be TRBD2 (5 bases). The CDR3 consists of 15 residues. The V end lost 5 bases, the J end lost 4 bases, and 18 bases lay between the germline ends. CDR1 is SEHNR, CDR2 FQNEAQ, per germline (reference sequence). Written as DNA, the CDR3 is TGTGCCAGCAGCCTCCCGGAGCGGACGGGATACGAGCAGTACTTC. This encodes CASSLPERTGYEQYF. The whole variable domain, remainder taken from reference TRBV7-9 and TRBJ2-7, is DTGVSQNPRHKITKRGQNVTFRCDPISEHNRLYWYRQTLGQGPEFLTYFQNEAQLEKSRLLSDRFSAERPKGSFSTLEIQRTEQGDSAMYLCASSLPERTGYEQYFGPGTRLTVT.

This chain uses TRBV6-4 with TRBJ2-6; D is unclear. Trimming took 3 bases from V and 0 from J, leaving 9 bases between them. The CDR3 contains 16 residues. CDR1 MRHNA and CDR2 SNTAGT come from the germline V gene. The CDR3 bases are TGTGCCAGCAGTGAAGCGATCAGCTCTGGGGCCAACGTCCTGACTTTC. This translates into CASSEAISSGANVLTF.

In nucleotides, the CDR3 is TGTGCCACCAGACTAGCGGGAGGGCCGAATGAGCAGTTCTTC. Amino acid sequence: CATRLAGGPNEQFF. This chain connects TRBV27 to TRBJ2-1, with 14 bases that match TRBD2. Per the germline V gene, CDR1 is MNHEY and CDR2 is SMNVEV (reference sequence). J was trimmed by 7 bases and V by 10 bases; bases with no gene match: 6. The CDR3 sequence is 14 residues long.

The chain employs TRBV4-2 and TRBJ1-5, with D perhaps TRBD1 (6 bases). This CDR3 is 16 amino acids long. V dropped 0 bases and J dropped 0 bases, with 9 bases sitting between them. In germline, CDR1 is LGHNA, CDR2 YNFKEQ. The DNA of the CDR3 is TGTGCCAGCAGCCAAGAAGGACAGAATAGCAATCAGCCCCAGCATTTT. Translating gives CASSQEGQNSNQPQHF.

The chain links TRBV4-3 to TRBJ2-5; the D gene is possibly TRBD2 (6 bases). This CDR3 contains 13 residues. Per germline, CDR1 LGHNA and CDR2 YSLEER. V lost 1 base, J lost 5 bases, and 8 bases lay in between. The CDR3, as DNA: TGCGCCAGCAGCCAAGTCGGAGGGGAGACCCAGTACTTC. Translation gives CASSQVGGETQYF.

This chain joins TRBV7-9 and TRBJ2-5, with 10 bases lining up with TRBD1. The CDR3 has 16 residues. V shed 2 bases, J shed 1 base, and the junction held 4 bases outside the gene matches. Germline V lookup: CDR1 SEHNR, CDR2 FQNEAQ (reference sequence). DNA for the CDR3: TGTGCCAGCAGCTTAATTAGACAGGGGGCCCAAGAGACCCAGTACTTC. Its translation: CASSLIRQGAQETQYF.

The rearrangement uses TRBV6-1 and TRBJ2-7; 11 bases line up with TRBD2. V was clipped by 0 bases and J by 7 bases; unmatched bases: 5. The V gene's germline CDR1 is MNHNS and CDR2 SASEGT. The CDR3 is made up of 15 amino acids. The CDR3 spells CASSEASGRADEQYF. The CDR3 DNA is TGTGCCAGCAGTGAAGCTAGCGGGAGGGCCGATGAGCAGTACTTC.

J is TRBJ1-1 and V is TRBV19; no definite D call. The CDR3 covers 17 residues. V was trimmed by 3 bases and J by 0 bases, leaving 17 bases between them. The V gene's germline CDR1 is LNHDA and CDR2 SQIVND (reference sequence). This CDR3 is CASSIERETEVNTEAFF. In nucleotides, the CDR3 is TGTGCCAGTAGTATTGAACGGGAAACGGAGGTGAACACTGAAGCTTTCTTT.

The chain carries TRBV13 and TRBJ2-3; the D gene is possibly TRBD1 (6 bases). Germline V gene sequence: CDR1 PRHDT, CDR2 FYEKMQ (reference sequence). V shed 5 bases and J shed 1 base, with 22 bases lying between them. The CDR3 consists of 18 residues. The CDR3 DNA reads TGTGCCAGCAGCCCTCATCTTGGTCAGGGGTTTGGCACAGATACGCAGTATTTT. This gives the protein CASSPHLGQGFGTDTQYF.

This clone has only a few counts. The rearrangement links TRBV28 to TRBJ2-1, with D possibly being TRBD2 (6 bases). The V gene lost 7 bases and the J gene lost 8 bases, with 18 bases spanning the gap. This CDR3 has 14 residues. Germline V gene lookup returns CDR1 MDHEN and CDR2 SYDVKM. The DNA of the CDR3 is TGTGCCAGCACATTGGTCCGGGGGTTCGATGAGCAGTTCTTC. This codes for CASTLVRGFDEQFF.

The chain has TRBV20-1 and TRBJ2-7; D is possibly TRBD2 (5 bases). The CDR3 runs to 11 residues. V was trimmed by 6 bases and J by 6 bases, leaving 12 bases between them. Germline CDR1 reads DFQATT; CDR2 reads SNEGSKA (reference sequence). The CDR3 here is CSARRRVEQYF. DNA of the CDR3: TGCAGTGCCAGGAGGAGAGTCGAGCAGTACTTC.

The chain combines TRBV4-3 with TRBJ2-7; perhaps TRBD1 as D (7 bases). The CDR3 totals 15 residues. Per germline, CDR1 LGHNA and CDR2 YSLEER. V lost 0 bases and J lost 2, with 11 bases in between. Here the CDR3 DNA reads TGCGCCAGCAGCCAAGATACAGGGGAGGCCTACGAGCAGTACTTC. Its protein product is CASSQDTGEAYEQYF.

This chain joins TRBV28 and TRBJ2-7; possibly TRBD2 for D (5 bases). This CDR3 has 14 amino acids. Germline values: CDR1 MDHEN, CDR2 SYDVKM. Deletions cut 2 bases from V and 4 bases from J, with 12 bases between. CDR3 coding DNA: TGTGCCAGCAGTTTACACGACTACCTTTACGAGCAGTACTTC. Protein sequence: CASSLHDYLYEQYF. The entire variable domain, with the rest obtained from reference TRBV28 and TRBJ2-7, is as follows: DVKVTQSSRYLVKRTGEKVFLECVQDMDHENMFWYRQDPGLGLRLIYFSYDVKMKEKGDIPEGYSVSREKKERFSLILESASTNQTSMYLCASSLHDYLYEQYFGPGTRLTVT.

This chain links TRBV5-6 with TRBJ2-1, with 9 bases lining up with TRBD1. The V gene end was trimmed by 0 bases and the J gene end by 7 bases; junction bases not matched to a gene: 2. The CDR3 spans 14 residues. CDR1 is SGHDT, CDR2 YYEEEE, per germline. For the CDR3, the DNA is TGTGCCAGCAGCTTGGGACAGGGGGTTAATGAGCAGTTCTTC. Protein product: CASSLGQGVNEQFF.

This chain connects TRBV5-1 to TRBJ2-7; D possibly corresponds to TRBD1 (5 bases). The V end was cut by 4 bases, the J end by 2 bases, with 13 bases between. CDR3 length: 14 amino acids. Looked up from germline, CDR1 is SGHRS and CDR2 is YFSETQ. DNA of the CDR3: TGCGCCAGCAGCCCTGGAGACAGTCCCTACGAGCAGTACTTC. This gives the protein CASSPGDSPYEQYF.

The chain combines TRBV19 with TRBJ2-7; D is unclear. The CDR3 length is 14 residues. Trimming removed 5 bases from V and 0 bases from J, with 11 bases in between. Per germline, CDR1 LNHDA and CDR2 SQIVND (reference sequence). The CDR3 region has the DNA TGTGCCAGTAGTTGGGCCGAGAGCTCCTACGAGCAGTACTTC. It yields the protein CASSWAESSYEQYF. The variable domain in full, with the rest retrieved from reference TRBV19 and TRBJ2-7, is DGGITQSPKYLFRKEGQNVTLSCEQNLNHDAMYWYRQDPGQGLRLIYYSQIVNDFQKGDIAEGYSVSREKKESFPLTVTSAQKNPTAFYLCASSWAESSYEQYFGPGTRLTVT.